A selection of T cell receptor beta chains follows, all from one sample in a study of blood T cell repertoires in COVID-19. TCRdb's table, derived via immunoSEQ multiplex PCR, lists solely in-frame clones and lacks some. The data hold about 130,000 clones, with roughly four fifths observed a single time. Sequences were obtained from peripheral blood. The receptors were sampled from a woman in her forties or fifties with acute or convalescent COVID-19. CDR3s include the opening cysteine and the closing phenylalanine or tryptophan. The order of the fields is CDR3 length, clone size, V gene, D gene, J gene, CDR3 protein, CDR3 DNA. A D gene is named only where the DNA matches it firmly. Size tells how often a clone was seen (once, few, many) or the class of an expanded clone, and some rows leave it out.

>12|NA|TRBV10-3|TRBD1|TRBJ1-2
CATKTGGTFYTF
TGTGCCACTAAGACAGGGGGCACTTTCTACACCTTC
>14|few|TRBV2|NA|TRBJ2-7
CASSATASSYEQYF
TGTGCCAGCAGTGCGACAGCGAGCTCCTACGAGCAGTACTTC
>13|NA|TRBV7-9|NA|TRBJ2-1
CASSLVLPDEQFF
TGTGCCAGCAGCTTAGTGTTACCAGATGAGCAGTTCTTC
>16|NA|TRBV5-1|TRBD2|TRBJ2-1
CASSTILAGATNEQFF
TGCGCCAGCAGCACCATACTAGCGGGGGCGACTAATGAGCAGTTCTTC
>13|NA|TRBV19|NA|TRBJ2-3
CASSSGPAGTQYF
TGTGCCAGTAGTAGCGGGCCGGCCGGTACGCAGTATTTT
>15|NA|TRBV5-1|TRBD1|TRBJ1-1
CASSPDRGLGTEAFF
TGCGCCAGCAGTCCGGACAGGGGGCTGGGGACTGAAGCTTTCTTT
>12|NA|TRBV15|NA|TRBJ2-7
CATRSTGYEQYF
TGTGCCACCAGGTCAACAGGCTACGAGCAGTACTTC
>18|NA|TRBV18|TRBD1|TRBJ2-6
CASSRMDRANTGANVLTF
TGTGCCAGCTCACGAATGGACAGGGCGAATACTGGGGCCAACGTCCTGACTTTC
>20|NA|TRBV5-1|NA|TRBJ2-4
CASTSGLDSPAGVAKNIQYF
TGCGCCAGCACATCGGGACTCGACAGCCCGGCGGGTGTCGCCAAAAACATTCAGTACTTC
>18|NA|TRBV24-1|TRBD1|TRBJ2-6
CATSDGTAESSGANVLTF
TGTGCCACCAGTGATGGGACAGCTGAGAGCTCTGGGGCCAACGTCCTGACTTTC
>10|few|TRBV27|NA|TRBJ1-1
CAAGNTEAFF
TGTGCCGCAGGGAACACTGAAGCTTTCTTT
>19|NA|TRBV3-1/TRBV3-2|TRBD1|TRBJ2-2
CASSQEWGTGGKNTGELFF
TGTGCCAGCAGCCAAGAATGGGGGACAGGGGGCAAGAACACCGGGGAGCTGTTTTTT
>13|once|TRBV2|NA|TRBJ1-1
CASSAWLNTEAFF
TGTGCCAGCAGTGCCTGGCTGAACACTGAAGCTTTCTTT
>14|few|TRBV7-8|NA|TRBJ2-7
CASSLMGQGWEQYF
TGTGCCAGCAGCTTGATGGGGCAGGGTTGGGAGCAGTACTTC
>13|NA|TRBV7-3|NA|TRBJ2-5
CASSPPGQETQYF
TGTGCCAGCAGCCCCCCAGGGCAAGAGACCCAGTACTTC
>14|NA|TRBV30|TRBD1|TRBJ1-3
CAYTTGGSGNTIYF
TGTGCCTATACGACAGGGGGCTCTGGAAACACCATATATTTT
>15|NA|TRBV11-2|NA|TRBJ2-2
CASSSPTANTGELFF
TGTGCCAGCAGTTCCCCCACTGCGAACACCGGGGAGCTGTTTTTT
>14|few|TRBV2|NA|TRBJ2-2
CASSDHINTGELFF
TGTGCCAGCAGTGACCACATAAACACCGGGGAGCTGTTTTTT
>14|few|TRBV18|TRBD1|TRBJ1-4
CASSPRTGNEKLFF
TGTGCCAGCTCACCACGGACAGGCAATGAAAAACTGTTTTTT
>15|NA|TRBV18|TRBD1|TRBJ2-5
CASSPDKGGYKTQYF
TGTGCCAGCTCACCGGATAAAGGGGGCTACAAGACCCAGTACTTC
>15|NA|TRBV7-3|TRBD1|TRBJ1-2
CASSLMGQGASGYTF
TGTGCCAGCAGCTTAATGGGACAGGGGGCAAGTGGCTACACCTTC
>13|NA|TRBV7-3|NA|TRBJ1-2
CASSLFRNTGYTF
TGTGCCAGCAGCCTATTTCGAAATACCGGCTACACCTTC
>19|NA|TRBV6-6|TRBD1|TRBJ2-2
CASSSTTPGQGVSTGELFF
TGTGCCAGCAGCTCCACCACTCCGGGACAGGGCGTGAGCACCGGGGAGCTGTTTTTT
>18|NA|TRBV19|TRBD2|TRBJ2-2
CASIPKTSGGPLTGELFF
TGTGCCAGTATCCCCAAGACTAGCGGGGGACCTCTCACCGGGGAGCTGTTTTTT
>15|NA|TRBV7-8|NA|TRBJ2-7
CASSARDSGSYEQYF
TGTGCCAGCAGCGCGCGGGACAGCGGCTCCTACGAGCAGTACTTC
>13|many|TRBV6-2/TRBV6-3|TRBD2|TRBJ2-1
CASSVAGVGEQFF
TGTGCCAGCAGTGTAGCGGGGGTAGGTGAGCAGTTCTTC
>13|NA|TRBV7-3|NA|TRBJ1-2
CASSPGQGGGYTF
TGTGCCAGCAGCCCGGGCCAGGGAGGGGGCTACACCTTC
>17|NA|TRBV4-1|NA|TRBJ2-6
CASSQGPRSSGANVLTF
TGCGCCAGCAGCCAAGGACCAAGGAGCTCTGGGGCCAACGTCCTGACTTTC
>14|once|TRBV30|TRBD1|TRBJ2-7
CAWLDRALPYEQYF
TGTGCCTGGTTGGACAGGGCCCTTCCCTACGAGCAGTACTTC
>14|NA|TRBV11-2|NA|TRBJ2-4
CASSSRLAKNIQYF
TGTGCCAGCAGCTCCAGGTTAGCCAAAAACATTCAGTACTTC
>14|NA|TRBV19|NA|TRBJ1-1
CASSGVSMNTEAFF
TGTGCCAGTAGTGGCGTTAGCATGAACACTGAAGCTTTCTTT
>17|NA|TRBV19|TRBD2|TRBJ2-2
CASSDLAGGSNTGELFF
TGTGCCAGTAGTGATCTAGCGGGGGGGTCGAACACCGGGGAGCTGTTTTTT
>15|NA|TRBV6-5|TRBD1|TRBJ2-6
CASTTTGAGANVLTF
TGTGCCAGCACCACGACAGGGGCTGGGGCCAACGTCCTGACTTTC
>15|once|TRBV5-1|TRBD2|TRBJ2-7
CASSGGTSGVYEQYF
TGCGCCAGCAGCGGGGGGACTAGCGGGGTGTACGAGCAGTACTTC
>14|NA|TRBV6-5|TRBD2|TRBJ2-5
CASSYSTSGETQYF
TGTGCCAGCAGTTACTCGACTAGCGGGGAGACCCAGTACTTC
>16|NA|TRBV7-6|TRBD2|TRBJ2-1
CASSLKGGGLQNEQFF
TGTGCCAGCAGCTTAAAGGGCGGGGGGCTTCAAAATGAGCAGTTCTTC
>16|NA|TRBV10-1|TRBD1|TRBJ1-2
CASSGERTGGYYGYTF
TGCGCCAGCAGTGGGGAACGGACAGGGGGCTATTATGGCTACACCTTC
>15|few|TRBV5-1|TRBD1|TRBJ1-2
CAKRTGLPTNYGYTF
TGCGCCAAAAGGACAGGGCTTCCCACTAACTATGGCTACACCTTC
>18|NA|TRBV7-3|NA|TRBJ2-6
CASSLTWGQHSGANVLTF
TGTGCCAGCAGCTTAACGTGGGGACAACACTCTGGGGCCAACGTCCTGACTTTC
>18|NA|TRBV19|TRBD1|TRBJ1-5
CASSIDWGGTESNQPQHF
TGTGCCAGTAGTATAGATTGGGGCGGGACAGAAAGCAATCAGCCCCAGCATTTT
>15|few|TRBV5-1|NA|TRBJ1-3
CASSLGTGRGNTIYF
TGCGCCAGCAGCTTGGGCACAGGCAGAGGAAACACCATATATTTT
>14|NA|TRBV5-8|NA|TRBJ1-5
CASSLDDRHQPQHF
TGTGCCAGCAGCTTGGATGACAGGCATCAGCCCCAGCATTTT
>14|NA|TRBV5-4|NA|TRBJ2-4
CASSLDAGKNIQYF
TGTGCCAGCAGCTTGGATGCAGGGAAAAACATTCAGTACTTC
>13|NA|TRBV3-1/TRBV3-2|NA|TRBJ1-2
CASSSRRQYGYTF
TGTGCCAGCAGCTCTAGGAGGCAGTATGGCTACACCTTC